The 17 T cell receptor beta chains given below trace back to one sample, sequenced in a study of OX40 agonist ivuxolimab in advanced cancers. Clones were sequenced by immunoSEQ multiplex PCR, and TCRdb holds only the in-frame ones, with some missing. The sample includes about 53,000 clones, roughly 86% of them seen just once. Sample: CD4+ or CD8+ T cells sorted from blood, taken in a trial of the OX40 agonist ivuxolimab. These receptors were collected from an adult with an advanced solid tumor such as melanoma, head and neck, liver or kidney cancer.

The chain carries TRBV4-1 and TRBJ2-3, with D perhaps TRBD2 (6 bases). The CDR3 sequence is 14 residues long. CDR1 and CDR2 from the germline V gene are MGHRA and YSYEKL. V was shortened by 4 bases and J by 2 bases, with 10 bases between the two germline ends. The CDR3 DNA reads TGCGCCAGCAGCCCGGGGGAGTTCACAGATACGCAGTATTTT. It specifies CASSPGEFTDTQYF.

The chain combines TRBV18 with TRBJ1-2; TRBD1 aligns across 11 bases. Losses at the gene ends were 6 bases for V and 2 bases for J; bases not matched to a gene: 11. CDR3 size: 17 residues. Germline values: CDR1 KGHSH, CDR2 LQKENI. The CDR3 region is CASSLEDRGRGNYGYTF. The DNA for the CDR3 is TGTGCCAGCTCCTTAGAGGACAGGGGGCGCGGAAACTATGGCTACACCTTC.

The chain links TRBV29-1 to TRBJ2-2; 8 bases agree with TRBD1. Germline V CDR1 and CDR2: SQVTM, ANQGSEA. Trimming took 5 bases from V and 3 from J; bases not matched to a gene: 5. The CDR3 length is 14 residues. The CDR3 region has the DNA TGCAGCGTTTCCAGGGGGCTCTACACCGGGGAGCTGTTTTTT. Encoded protein: CSVSRGLYTGELFF.

This chain connects TRBV9 to TRBJ1-1; D ambiguous. The V gene's germline CDR1 is SGDLS and CDR2 YYNGEE. Trimming removed 0 bases at V and 2 bases at J, with 8 bases between. The CDR3 extends over 14 amino acids. For the CDR3, the DNA is TGTGCCAGCAGCGTAGGACGGAGAAACACTGAAGCTTTCTTT. Protein sequence: CASSVGRRNTEAFF.

The chain recombines TRBV4-2 with TRBJ1-6, with 8 bases that match TRBD1. Trimming cost V 5 bases and J 7 bases; bases outside gene matches: 4. The CDR3 contains 14 residues. Germline assignment: CDR1 LGHNA and CDR2 YNFKEQ. CDR3 nucleotides: TGTGCCAGCAGCACCACAGGGGGAAATTCACCCCTCCACTTT. Its translation is CASSTTGGNSPLHF.

This clone is a singleton in its sample. CDR3 loop: CASSFGLAVSYEQYF. The DNA for the CDR3 is TGTGCCAGCAGCTTCGGACTAGCGGTATCCTACGAGCAGTACTTC. The chain has TRBV7-8 and TRBJ2-7; 10 positions agree with TRBD2. The CDR3 contains 15 residues. After removal of 3 bases from V and 1 base from J, the junction contained 3 bases not matched to a gene. The germline V gene has CDR1 SGHVS and CDR2 FQNEAQ.

This clone was observed a single time. The chain couples TRBV4-1 to TRBJ1-5, with a weak D call TRBD1 (5 bases). Deletions cut 7 bases from V and 11 bases from J, with 15 bases between. This CDR3 is built from 12 residues. Per the germline V gene, CDR1 is MGHRA and CDR2 is YSYEKL. The CDR3 DNA follows: TGCGCCAGCACTGACAGAGAAGGGTCCCAGCATTTT. Amino acid sequence: CASTDREGSQHF.

The V gene is TRBV6-5, the J gene TRBJ1-1; 8 bases align to TRBD1. CDR1 is MNHEY, CDR2 SVGAGI, per germline. V lost 0 bases to trimming and J lost 4 bases; unmatched junction nucleotides: 4. The CDR3 runs 15 residues. The CDR3 region is CASSYSGQGGTEAFF. The CDR3 nucleotides are TGTGCCAGCAGTTACTCAGGACAGGGTGGCACTGAAGCTTTCTTT.

The rearrangement uses TRBV19 and TRBJ2-1, with 7 bases identical to TRBD1. From germline, CDR1 is LNHDA and CDR2 SQIVND (reference sequence). Trimming removed 5 bases from V and 0 bases from J; junction bases left unmatched: 4. The CDR3 runs 15 residues. The CDR3 DNA reads as TGTGCCAGTAGTGTTGACAGGGACTCCTACAATGAGCAGTTCTTC. Amino acids: CASSVDRDSYNEQFF.

The chain carries TRBV30 and TRBJ2-7; D is perhaps TRBD1 (6 bases). The V end lost 1 base, the J end lost 3 bases, and 25 bases lay between the germline ends. Germline V CDR1 and CDR2: GTSNPN, SVGIG (reference sequence). CDR3 length equals 18 residues. CDR3 region: CAWSDAHTLQGVGYEQYF. CDR3 in DNA: TGTGCCTGGAGTGACGCCCACACTCTACAGGGAGTCGGCTACGAGCAGTACTTC.

J is TRBJ1-5 and V is TRBV10-2, with TRBD1 matching 11 bases. V dropped 6 bases and J dropped 5; count of bases not matched to a gene: 6. CDR3 length equals 15 residues. Germline CDR1 WSHSY, CDR2 SAAADI. This chain's CDR3 is CASSPGQGGYQPQHF. The DNA for the CDR3 is TGCGCCAGCAGCCCGGGACAGGGGGGGTATCAGCCCCAGCATTTT.

This clone was seen only once. Sequence at one end of the junction differs from germline and may be a read error. J is TRBJ1-1 and V is TRBV9; 7 bases line up with TRBD1. The CDR3 is 15 amino acids. From germline, CDR1 is SGDLS and CDR2 YYNGEE. In DNA form, the CDR3 reads TGTGTCAGCAGCGTGACAGGGTTGTGGGACACTGAAGCTTTCTTT. Translation gives CVSSVTGLWDTEAFF.

The V gene is TRBV29-1, the J gene TRBJ2-3; perhaps TRBD2 as D (7 bases). CDR1 and CDR2 (germline): SQVTM, ANQGSEA. The CDR3 runs 15 residues. Trimming took off 2 bases at V and 0 bases at J, with 12 bases between the two ends. Written as DNA, the CDR3 is TGCAGCGTTGAATTCAGGGGAGGGAGCACAGATACGCAGTATTTT. Protein product: CSVEFRGGSTDTQYF.

This clone was seen only a few times. The V call is TRBV4-1, the J call TRBJ1-1; 7 bases match TRBD1. With 4 bases clipped from V and 3 bases from J, the junction kept 14 bases outside the gene matches. This CDR3 is 17 amino acids long. Germline CDR1 is MGHRA and CDR2 is YSYEKL. The CDR3 nucleotides are TGCGCCAGCAGCCCTGACAGGGACCAGAGCGTATACACTGAAGCTTTCTTT. Translating it yields CASSPDRDQSVYTEAFF.

This clone was seen only a few times. The rearrangement uses TRBV28 and TRBJ1-5; D not resolved. The ends were cut back, 3 bases at V and 4 bases at J, with 10 bases in the middle. The CDR3 extends over 14 amino acids. Germline V gene sequence: CDR1 MDHEN, CDR2 SYDVKM. The CDR3 bases are TGTGCCAGCAGTTTGTGGACTGGGAATCAGCCCCAGCATTTT. This codes for CASSLWTGNQPQHF.

The V gene is TRBV29-1, the J gene TRBJ2-7; D is possibly TRBD1 (6 bases). The CDR3 loop spans 14 amino acids. Trimming shortened V by 6 bases and J by 0 bases, and 15 bases separated the two germline ends. Germline CDR1 reads SQVTM; CDR2 reads ANQGSEA. The CDR3: CSVRDRPSSYEQYF. CDR3 nucleotide sequence: TGCAGCGTCCGAGACAGGCCGAGCTCCTACGAGCAGTACTTC.

In DNA form, the CDR3 reads TGTGCCAGCAGTGATCTGCGGGGTGGGGCCAGGGGCTTTTATGGCTACACCTTC. This sequence encodes CASSDLRGGARGFYGYTF. The chain carries TRBV2 and TRBJ1-2; weak D call: TRBD1 (6 bases). V shed 3 bases and J shed 5 bases, with 25 bases lying between them. The CDR3 sequence is 18 residues long. The germline gives CDR1 SNHLY, CDR2 FYNNEI.